A single sample is the source of the 30 T cell receptor beta chains below, sequenced in a study of cytomegalovirus exposure and HLA in healthy donors. Researchers ran the PCR with 60 Vbeta and 13 Jbeta primers. Clones were sequenced by immunoSEQ multiplex PCR, and TCRdb holds only the in-frame ones, with some missing. The table includes about 130,000 clones, about 78% detected once. The specimen sequenced was PBMCs. Receptor source: a human donor in good health.

The CDR3 DNA is TGTGCCAGCAGCTTCTCCGGGACTAGGAACACCGGGGAGCTGTTTTTT. It encodes CASSFSGTRNTGELFF. The rearrangement uses TRBV5-8 and TRBJ2-2; 8 bases match TRBD2. Unmatched junction bases numbered 4, after V lost 2 bases and J lost 1 base. CDR3 length: 16 residues. Germline V gene sequence: CDR1 SGHTS, CDR2 YDEGEE.

This clone has just one count. This sequence joins TRBV27 and TRBJ1-1; D might be TRBD1 (5 bases). Between the trimmed V and J ends, which lost 5 bases and 0 bases, there was a span of 16 bases. The germline gives CDR1 MNHEY, CDR2 SMNVEV (reference sequence). There are 16 residues in the CDR3. The CDR3: CASSPRRQIMNTEAFF. For the CDR3, the DNA is TGTGCCAGCAGTCCCCGCAGACAGATAATGAACACTGAAGCTTTCTTT.

The chain recombines TRBV7-9 with TRBJ1-6, with 8 bases aligning to TRBD1. The CDR3 contains 14 residues. Germline assignment: CDR1 SEHNR and CDR2 FQNEAQ (reference sequence). V lost 5 bases to trimming and J lost 9 bases; unmatched junction nucleotides: 6. The CDR3 region is CASSPDRESSPLHF. Here the CDR3 DNA reads TGTGCCAGCAGCCCGGACAGGGAGTCTTCACCCCTCCACTTT.

In its sample, this clone was seen a few times. The chain employs TRBV13 and TRBJ1-6, with TRBD1 identical over 7 bases. Losses at the gene ends were 5 bases for V and 13 bases for J; bases not matched to a gene: 5. Germline assignment: CDR1 PRHDT and CDR2 FYEKMQ (reference sequence). CDR3 size: 12 residues. The DNA of the CDR3 is TGTGCCAGCAGCCTACCGGACAGGCCCCTCCACTTT. Amino acid sequence: CASSLPDRPLHF.

This clone has a handful of counts. The chain employs TRBV2 and TRBJ1-6; D is perhaps TRBD1 (6 bases). Per germline, CDR1 SNHLY and CDR2 FYNNEI. The CDR3 is 16 amino acids. Trimming pared 6 bases from V and 5 bases from J, leaving 17 bases between. CDR3 loop: CASRDGRGTNNSPLHF. CDR3 nucleotides: TGTGCCAGCAGGGATGGGAGGGGGACGAATAATTCACCCCTCCACTTT.

V and J are TRBV5-1 and TRBJ2-5; the D gene is possibly TRBD1 (6 bases). The DNA matches TRBJ2-7 better at its end, which makes the J call doubtful. CDR1 and CDR2 from the germline V gene are SGHRS and YFSETQ. This CDR3 has 16 amino acids. The CDR3 coding sequence is TGCGCCAGCAGCTCCATCCCCGGACAGATAACCTACGAGCAGTACTTC. Amino acid sequence: CASSSIPGQITYEQYF.

This rearrangement joins TRBV19 to TRBJ1-1, with a weak D call TRBD1 (5 bases). Trimming cost V 9 bases and J 0 bases, with 14 bases left between them. Germline V gene data show CDR1 as LNHDA and CDR2 as SQIVND (reference sequence). The CDR3 runs to 14 residues. CDR3 residues: CASSDSYMNTEAFF. In DNA form, the CDR3 reads TGTGCCAGCAGTGACAGCTACATGAACACTGAAGCTTTCTTT.

The rearrangement joins TRBV18 to TRBJ2-1; 10 nucleotides match TRBD1. This CDR3 region has 12 residues. Per the germline V gene, CDR1 is KGHSH and CDR2 is LQKENI. J was trimmed by 14 bases and V by 0 bases; bases with no gene match: 1. The CDR3: CASSPPGQGKFF. CDR3 coding DNA: TGTGCCAGCTCACCACCGGGACAGGGGAAGTTCTTC.

The chain couples TRBV30 to TRBJ1-4, with D hard to call. This CDR3 contains 14 residues. Trimming removed 2 bases from V and 2 bases from J, with 9 bases in between. CDR1 and CDR2 from the germline V gene are GTSNPN and SVGIG (reference sequence). CDR3 nucleotides: TGTGCCTGGAGTTTTTTACGGACTAATGAAAAACTGTTTTTT. Its protein is CAWSFLRTNEKLFF.

The rearrangement uses TRBV7-8 and TRBJ2-5; 7 bases fit TRBD2. The CDR3 spans 16 residues. Per germline, CDR1 SGHVS and CDR2 FQNEAQ. With 1 base clipped from V and 0 bases from J, the junction kept 5 bases outside the gene matches. The DNA for the CDR3 is TGTGCCAGCAGCTTAGTTGCGGGACTACACCAAGAGACCCAGTACTTC. Residues: CASSLVAGLHQETQYF.

The chain carries TRBV28 and TRBJ1-5; the D is unclear. CDR3 length equals 12 residues. V lost 5 bases and J 5 bases, leaving 7 bases between the germline ends. Germline V gene lookup returns CDR1 MDHEN and CDR2 SYDVKM. The chain's CDR3 is CASSQTYQPQHF. In DNA, the CDR3 is TGTGCCAGCAGTCAGACATATCAGCCCCAGCATTTT.

This clone appeared once. The V call is TRBV6-1, the J call TRBJ2-2; 8 positions agree with TRBD1. Germline CDR1 MNHNS, CDR2 SASEGT. The CDR3 length is 16 residues. Germline trimming cut 3 bases from V and 1 base from J; bases unmatched to any gene: 4. The CDR3 region has the DNA TGTGCCAGCAGTGAGCTGGGGACAGGGAACACCGGGGAGCTGTTTTTT. It specifies CASSELGTGNTGELFF.

This chain uses TRBV25-1 with TRBJ2-7; 7 positions agree with TRBD2. The V gene end was trimmed by 5 bases and the J gene end by 5 bases; junction bases not matched to a gene: 3. Germline CDR1 MGHDK, CDR2 SYGVNS. The CDR3 is made up of 12 amino acids. The CDR3 loop is CASSFGRDEQYF. CDR3 coding DNA: TGTGCCAGCAGTTTTGGGAGGGACGAGCAGTACTTC.

The chain joins TRBV7-9 to TRBJ2-7; D unclear. Germline values: CDR1 SEHNR, CDR2 FQNEAQ (reference sequence). The CDR3 totals 15 residues. V was pared by 3 bases and J by 2 bases, with 14 bases between. In DNA, the CDR3 is TGTGCCAGCAGCTTTACCCGAAACAATCCCTACGAGCAGTACTTC. It encodes CASSFTRNNPYEQYF.

The table lists this clone with a few counts. The V call is TRBV2, the J call TRBJ1-1, with no clear D. The CDR3 runs to 12 residues. Trimming stripped 5 bases from V and 5 bases from J, with 9 bases between. CDR1 SNHLY and CDR2 FYNNEI come from the germline V gene. The CDR3 bases are TGTGCCAGCAGTTCCCCGGGGACTGAAGCTTTCTTT. Translation: CASSSPGTEAFF.

Comment on this clone: In this CDR3 the conserved last residue, phenylalanine or tryptophan, is missing, so a read error is likely. The limits of the CDR3 on the DNA are not certain, so only TCRdb's listed CDR3 is given. The chain employs TRBV5-4 and TRBJ2-7; TRBD1 reflects the table's D call only, with no check against the DNA. Germline V CDR1 and CDR2: SGHNT, YYREEE (reference sequence). 12 amino acids form the CDR3, both terminal residues included. CDR3 sequence reads: CASSFGSDRASI.

This clone was seen a single time. V and J are TRBV6-5 and TRBJ2-3; 8 bases align to TRBD1. Trimming removed 6 bases from V and 3 bases from J; junction bases left unmatched: 5. Looked up from germline, CDR1 is MNHEY and CDR2 is SVGAGI. There are 14 residues in the CDR3. The CDR3, as DNA: TGTGCCAGCAGGCCGGGACAGGCAACAGATACGCAGTATTTT. As protein: CASRPGQATDTQYF.

This clone was seen more than once but under ten times. This specimen includes other DNA sequences encoding the same CDR3. The rearrangement links TRBV7-2 to TRBJ2-7; 7 nucleotides match TRBD2. The CDR3 consists of 15 residues. From germline, CDR1 is SGHTA and CDR2 FQGNSA. The V gene end was trimmed by 1 base and the J gene end by 4 bases; junction bases not matched to a gene: 7. The CDR3 sequence is CASSLEAPGGYEQYF. CDR3 DNA sequence: TGTGCCAGCAGCTTAGAGGCCCCGGGGGGTTACGAGCAGTACTTC. The full variable domain, in which reference TRBV7-2 and TRBJ2-7 provide the parts outside the CDR3, is GAGVSQSPSNKVTEKGKDVELRCDPISGHTALYWYRQSLGQGLEFLIYFQGNSAPDKSGLPSDRFSAERTGGSVSTLTIQRTQQEDSAVYLCASSLEAPGGYEQYFGPGTRLTVT.

This clone was detected only once. V gene TRBV27 combines with J gene TRBJ1-1; 7 bases are shared with TRBD1. The germline V gene encodes CDR1 MNHEY and CDR2 SMNVEV (reference sequence). The CDR3 spans 14 residues. J gave up 6 bases and V 5 bases, and 9 bases lay outside the gene matches. The CDR3 loop is CASSTLGQISEAFF. For the CDR3, the DNA is TGTGCCAGCAGTACCCTGGGACAGATATCTGAAGCTTTCTTT.

V gene TRBV7-9 combines with J gene TRBJ2-5; TRBD2 agrees at 7 bases. The length of the CDR3 is 14 residues. Germline V lookup: CDR1 SEHNR, CDR2 FQNEAQ (reference sequence). After removal of 6 bases from V and 4 bases from J, the junction contained 8 bases not matched to a gene. The CDR3: CASRSGVLGETQYF. In DNA, the CDR3 is TGTGCCAGCAGAAGCGGGGTCCTGGGAGAGACCCAGTACTTC.

This chain links TRBV19 with TRBJ2-5, with D perhaps matching TRBD1 (6 bases). The V end was cut by 6 bases, the J end by 9 bases, with 17 bases between. This CDR3 has 13 amino acids. Germline V gene sequence: CDR1 LNHDA, CDR2 SQIVND (reference sequence). CDR3 sequence reads: CASSRQAPDPQYF. CDR3 nucleotides: TGTGCCAGTAGCAGACAGGCCCCGGATCCCCAGTACTTC.

V and J are TRBV30 and TRBJ2-1, with 12 bases that match TRBD2. Trimming at V came to 3 bases and at J to 3 bases, leaving 3 bases not matched to a gene. Germline CDR1 is GTSNPN and CDR2 is SVGIG (reference sequence). This CDR3 spans 15 amino acids. Written as DNA, the CDR3 is TGTGCCTGGAGGTCTAGCGGGGGGGACTACAATGAGCAGTTCTTC. This sequence encodes CAWRSSGGDYNEQFF.

This clone was counted only a few times. The chain recombines TRBV7-9 with TRBJ2-3, with 7 bases matching TRBD1. Germline V gene sequence: CDR1 SEHNR, CDR2 FQNEAQ (reference sequence). The junction had 4 bases not matched to a gene; V was cut back by 3 bases and J by 4 bases. The CDR3 loop spans 14 amino acids. The CDR3 DNA reads as TGTGCCAGCAGCTTTACGACAGGGCCAGATACGCAGTATTTT. Its protein is CASSFTTGPDTQYF.

The genes are TRBV15 and TRBJ2-7; 9 positions agree with TRBD2. Germline CDR1 LNHNV, CDR2 YYDKDF (reference sequence). The CDR3 contains 14 residues. The V gene end was trimmed by 2 bases and the J gene end by 2 bases; junction bases not matched to a gene: 1. The CDR3 DNA is TGTGCCACCAGCAGAAGCGGGGGGACCTACGAGCAGTACTTC. As protein: CATSRSGGTYEQYF.

The gene calls are TRBV7-2 and TRBJ1-2, with D maybe TRBD1 (6 bases). Germline V lookup: CDR1 SGHTA, CDR2 FQGNSA. V dropped 5 bases and J dropped 2 bases, with 24 bases sitting between them. This CDR3 is 18 amino acids long. CDR3: CASSPPGTSLFTNYGYTF. The CDR3 DNA is TGTGCCAGCAGCCCCCCCGGGACATCTCTTTTCACGAACTATGGCTACACCTTC.

This chain connects TRBV18 to TRBJ2-2; maybe TRBD1 (6 bases). CDR1 and CDR2 (germline): KGHSH, LQKENI. The CDR3 loop spans 17 amino acids. V was pared by 6 bases and J by 7 bases, with 24 bases between. The CDR3 DNA is TGTGCCAGCTCTCCGGTACAGGGACCAACATCCGACGGGGAGCTGTTTTTT. Its protein product is CASSPVQGPTSDGELFF.

The rearrangement joins TRBV5-1 to TRBJ2-1, with TRBD2 identical over 7 bases. From germline, CDR1 is SGHRS and CDR2 YFSETQ. The J segment lost 9 bases and the V segment lost 2 bases, leaving 11 bases of the junction unmatched. The CDR3 has 15 residues. The CDR3 DNA is TGCGCCAGCAGCTTACGACCTACTAGCGAGGCTGAGCAGTTCTTC. Amino acids: CASSLRPTSEAEQFF.

This sequence joins TRBV5-4 and TRBJ2-7; D not certain. Germline CDR1 is SGHNT and CDR2 is YYREEE (reference sequence). This CDR3 spans 13 amino acids. V dropped 0 bases and J dropped 2 bases, with 6 bases sitting between them. CDR3 coding DNA: TGTGCCAGCAGCTTGGTTCCCACCTACGAGCAGTACTTC. It codes for CASSLVPTYEQYF.

The rearrangement joins TRBV9 to TRBJ2-7, with 12 positions matching TRBD2. CDR1 is SGDLS, CDR2 YYNGEE, per germline. The trim removed 4 bases at V and 4 bases at J, leaving 3 bases unmatched. This CDR3 spans 14 amino acids. The CDR3 DNA sequence: TGTGCCAGCAGCCCCGGGACTAGCGGGTACGAGCAGTACTTC. It is translated as CASSPGTSGYEQYF.

This clone was picked up a small number of times. One end of the junction varies from germline; a read error may be responsible. The chain has TRBV7-9 and TRBJ2-5, with 7 positions matching TRBD1. Germline CDR1 SEHNR, CDR2 FQNEAQ (reference sequence). The CDR3 consists of 15 residues. The CDR3 region has the DNA TGTTCCAGCAACGACCGGGACAGCGGATCGAAGACCCAGTACTTC. Translating it yields CSSNDRDSGSKTQYF.